These 9 T cell receptor beta chains share one sample of origin, sequenced in a study of CD8+CD57+ T cells in acquired aplastic anemia. Individuals selected for sequencing had exhibited CD8+CD57+ cell expansion on flow cytometry. For CDR3 and TCR beta VDJ profiling, genomic DNA was the template used. TCRdb analysed the reads with MiXCR anew, one entry per CDR3 protein. The sample has roughly 250,000 distinct CDR3 sequences, around 43% seen once. The sample was sorted CD4+, CD8+, or CD8+CD57+ T cells (not recorded which) from PBMCs. The receptors derive from a human donor with aplastic anemia.

This clonotype was recorded many times. V gene TRBV19 combines with J gene TRBJ1-4; D unresolved. The CDR3 sequence is 17 residues long. The germline CDR1 and CDR2 sequences are LNHDA and SQIVND (reference sequence). The V gene lost 3 bases and the J gene lost 0 bases, with 14 bases spanning the gap. The CDR3: CASSIRLVGATNEKLFF. In DNA form, the CDR3 reads TGTGCCAGTAGTATCCGACTTGTAGGAGCAACTAATGAAAAACTGTTTTTT.

This chain connects TRBV20-1 to TRBJ2-1; unclear D gene. Germline V gene sequence: CDR1 DFQATT, CDR2 SNEGSKA (reference sequence). V was shortened by 1 base and J by 4 bases, with 8 bases between the two germline ends. The length of the CDR3 is 13 residues. This chain's CDR3 is CSARVYAYNEQFF. In nucleotides, the CDR3 is TGCAGTGCTAGAGTTTACGCATACAATGAGCAGTTCTTC.

CDR3 in DNA: TGTGCCAGCAGCAGGGGAGGGGCTACCCACGAGCAGTACTTC. This sequence encodes CASSRGGATHEQYF. The rearrangement uses TRBV9 and TRBJ2-7; 7 nucleotides align to TRBD2. J was trimmed by 5 bases and V by 4 bases; bases with no gene match: 9. This CDR3 is 14 amino acids long. CDR1 SGDLS and CDR2 YYNGEE come from the germline V gene.

The chain employs TRBV7-2 and TRBJ2-1; 7 nucleotides line up with TRBD1. Trimming removed 1 base from V and 15 bases from J; junction bases left unmatched: 6. Germline V gene lookup returns CDR1 SGHTA and CDR2 FQGNSA. This CDR3 is built from 12 residues. Here the CDR3 reads CASSLVGTALFF. CDR3 coding DNA: TGTGCCAGCAGCTTAGTCGGGACAGCTCTGTTCTTC. The full variable domain, with the rest looked up from reference TRBV7-2 and TRBJ2-1, is GAGVSQSPSNKVTEKGKDVELRCDPISGHTALYWYRQSLGQGLEFLIYFQGNSAPDKSGLPSDRFSAERTGGSVSTLTIQRTQQEDSAVYLCASSLVGTALFFGPGTRLTVL.

This clonotype was recorded at least ten times. The gene calls are TRBV27 and TRBJ2-3; D is unresolved. In germline, CDR1 is MNHEY, CDR2 SMNVEV (reference sequence). V was trimmed by 10 bases and J by 9 bases, leaving 14 bases between them. The CDR3 has 11 residues. The DNA of the CDR3 is TGTGCCACCGGCGGCTTCGGCACGCAGTATTTT. Translation: CATGGFGTQYF.

The table lists this clonotype with many counts. V usage is TRBV29-1 and J usage is TRBJ1-1; TRBD1 might be the D (6 bases). Germline V gene sequence: CDR1 SQVTM, CDR2 ANQGSEA. V lost 7 bases to trimming and J lost 2 bases, with 11 bases between them. The CDR3 contains 12 residues. The CDR3 reads CSGTGHNTEAFF. In DNA form, the CDR3 reads TGCAGCGGCACGGGACACAACACTGAAGCTTTCTTT. Using reference TRBV29-1 and TRBJ1-1 for the parts outside the CDR3, the full variable domain is SAVISQKPSRDICQRGTSLTIQCQVDSQVTMMFWYRQQPGQSLTLIATANQGSEATYESGFVIDKFPISRPNLTFSTLTVSNMSPEDSSIYLCSGTGHNTEAFFGQGTRLTVV.

The rearrangement joins TRBV7-9 to TRBJ2-4; TRBD2 matches 7 bases. In germline, CDR1 is SEHNR, CDR2 FQNEAQ (reference sequence). Trimming at V came to 9 bases and at J to 9 bases, leaving 11 bases not matched to a gene. The CDR3 is 13 residues long. Here the CDR3 reads CARRGGAGGIQYF. The CDR3, as DNA: TGTGCCAGGCGGGGAGGGGCGGGTGGCATTCAGTACTTC.

This clonotype was recorded at least ten times. The chain is built from TRBV7-9 and TRBJ1-2, with TRBD1 as a possible D gene (5 bases). Trimming shortened V by 1 base and J by 7 bases, and 7 bases separated the two germline ends. The CDR3 runs to 12 residues. Germline V gene lookup returns CDR1 SEHNR and CDR2 FQNEAQ (reference sequence). The DNA for the CDR3 is TGTGCCAGCAGCTTAGAAGGGGTTGGCTACACCTTC. It encodes CASSLEGVGYTF.

A single count supports this clonotype. A read error may be the cause here, since a much bigger clone is one base away. This chain uses TRBV7-9 with TRBJ2-7; D remains unclear. Germline V CDR1 and CDR2: SEHNR, FQNEAQ (reference sequence). Between the trimmed V and J ends, which lost 5 bases and 9 bases, there was a span of 14 bases. CDR3 length equals 12 residues. The CDR3 DNA reads TGTGCCAGCAGCCTGGGGTTCGACGGGCAGTACTTC. This encodes CASSLGFDGQYF.